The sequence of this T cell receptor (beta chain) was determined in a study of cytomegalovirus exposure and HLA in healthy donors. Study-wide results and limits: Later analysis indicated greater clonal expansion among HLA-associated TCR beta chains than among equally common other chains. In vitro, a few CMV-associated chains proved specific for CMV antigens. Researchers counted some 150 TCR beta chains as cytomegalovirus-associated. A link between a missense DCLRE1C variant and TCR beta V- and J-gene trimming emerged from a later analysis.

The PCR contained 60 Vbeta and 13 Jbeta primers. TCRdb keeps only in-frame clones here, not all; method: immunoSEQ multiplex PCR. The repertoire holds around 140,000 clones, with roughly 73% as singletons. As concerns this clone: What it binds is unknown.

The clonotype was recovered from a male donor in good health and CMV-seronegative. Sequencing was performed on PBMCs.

This CDR3 reads CASTFTGTDTQYF. For the CDR3, the DNA is TGTGCCAGTACCTTTACAGGGACAGATACGCAGTATTTT. This chain connects TRBV19 to TRBJ2-3, with a possible D match to TRBD1 (6 bases). CDR3 length: 13 amino acids. Per germline, CDR1 LNHDA and CDR2 SQIVND (reference sequence). V lost 7 bases, J lost 3 bases, and 11 bases lay in between.